This entry features one T cell receptor (beta chain) sequence. The data were obtained in a study of blood T cell repertoires in COVID-19. About the research overall: COVID-19 samples from acute and convalescent phases originated in the United States, Italy and Spain. T cells, B-cell-depleted T cells, or PBMCs provided the cDNA or gDNA that served as material.

As handled by the study authors: Quantification of nucleated cells was approximated via reference gene primer amplification. Sequencing was performed with immunoSEQ multiplex PCR; in TCRdb, only in-frame clones are kept and a portion is missing. D and trimming were read from the DNA, whereas the V and J calls and clone size are those reported in that table. The table lists about 73,000 clones, 82% of them singletons, with roughly 4.2% in the top ten. CDR1 and CDR2 (germline): LNHNV, YYDKDF (reference sequence). The CDR3 is 13 residues long. V shed 7 bases and J 2 bases; nucleotides not matched to a gene: 3.

The sample was peripheral blood. The V gene is TRBV15, the J gene TRBJ2-7, with 9 bases identical to TRBD1. The TCR sequence derives from a woman in her fifties or sixties with acute or convalescent COVID-19. The CDR3 here is CATKTGGTYEQYF. In DNA form, the CDR3 reads TGTGCCACCAAGACAGGGGGGACCTACGAGCAGTACTTC.